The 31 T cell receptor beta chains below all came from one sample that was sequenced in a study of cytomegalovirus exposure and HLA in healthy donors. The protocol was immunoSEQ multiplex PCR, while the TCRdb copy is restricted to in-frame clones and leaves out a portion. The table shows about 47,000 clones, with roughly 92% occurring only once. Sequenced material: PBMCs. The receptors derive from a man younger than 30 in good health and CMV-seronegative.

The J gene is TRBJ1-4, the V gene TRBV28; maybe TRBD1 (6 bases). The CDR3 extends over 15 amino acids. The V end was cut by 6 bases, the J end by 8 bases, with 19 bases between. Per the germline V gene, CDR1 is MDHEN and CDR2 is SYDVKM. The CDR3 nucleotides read TGTGCCAGCAGCAGTCAACAGGGCAGGCGAGAAAAACTGTTTTTT. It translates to CASSSQQGRREKLFF. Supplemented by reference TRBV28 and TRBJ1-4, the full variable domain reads DVKVTQSSRYLVKRTGEKVFLECVQDMDHENMFWYRQDPGLGLRLIYFSYDVKMKEKGDIPEGYSVSREKKERFSLILESASTNQTSMYLCASSSQQGRREKLFFGSGTQLSVL.

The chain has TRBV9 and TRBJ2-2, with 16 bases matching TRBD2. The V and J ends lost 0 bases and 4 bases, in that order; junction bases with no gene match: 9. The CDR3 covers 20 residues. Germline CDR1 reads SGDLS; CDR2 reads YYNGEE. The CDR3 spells CASSVVPGLAGGRGTGELFF. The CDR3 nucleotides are TGTGCCAGCAGCGTAGTGCCGGGACTAGCGGGAGGGAGGGGCACCGGGGAGCTGTTTTTT.

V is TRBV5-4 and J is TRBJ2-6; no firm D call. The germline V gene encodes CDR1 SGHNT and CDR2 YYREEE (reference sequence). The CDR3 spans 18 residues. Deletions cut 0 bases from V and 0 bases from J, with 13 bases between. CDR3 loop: CASSLGQVVSSGANVLTF. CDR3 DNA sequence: TGTGCCAGCAGCTTGGGGCAGGTAGTATCCTCTGGGGCCAACGTCCTGACTTTC.

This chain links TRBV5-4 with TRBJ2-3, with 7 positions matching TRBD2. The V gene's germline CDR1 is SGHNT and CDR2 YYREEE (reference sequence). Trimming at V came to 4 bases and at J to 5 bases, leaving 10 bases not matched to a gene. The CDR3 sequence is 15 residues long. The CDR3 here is CASSKRDFAGDTQYF. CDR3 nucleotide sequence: TGTGCCAGCAGCAAGCGGGACTTTGCAGGAGATACGCAGTATTTT.

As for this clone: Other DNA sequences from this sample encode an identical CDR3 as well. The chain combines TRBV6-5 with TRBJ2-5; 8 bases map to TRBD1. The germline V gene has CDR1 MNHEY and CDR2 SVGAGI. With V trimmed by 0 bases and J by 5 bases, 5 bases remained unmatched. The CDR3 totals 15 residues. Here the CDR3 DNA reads TGTGCCAGCAGTTACTCCCAGGGGGCGTGGGAGACCCAGTACTTC. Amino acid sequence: CASSYSQGAWETQYF.

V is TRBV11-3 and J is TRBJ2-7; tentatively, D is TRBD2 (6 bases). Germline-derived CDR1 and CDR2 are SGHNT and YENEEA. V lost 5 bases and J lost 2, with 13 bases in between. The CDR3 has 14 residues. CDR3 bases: TGTGCCAGCAGCGCCGGGACTCCGCCCTACGAGCAGTACTTC. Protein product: CASSAGTPPYEQYF.

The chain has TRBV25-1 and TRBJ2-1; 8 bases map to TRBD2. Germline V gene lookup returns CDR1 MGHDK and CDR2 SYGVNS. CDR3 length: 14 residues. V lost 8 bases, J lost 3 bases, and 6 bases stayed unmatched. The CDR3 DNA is TGTGCCAGCCAGGGACTAGGGGTCTACAATGAGCAGTTCTTC. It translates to CASQGLGVYNEQFF. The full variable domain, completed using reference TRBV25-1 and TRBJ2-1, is EADIYQTPRYLVIGTGKKITLECSQTMGHDKMYWYQQDPGMELHLIHYSYGVNSTEKGDLSSESTVSRIRTEHFPLTLESARPSHTSQYLCASQGLGVYNEQFFGPGTRLTVL.

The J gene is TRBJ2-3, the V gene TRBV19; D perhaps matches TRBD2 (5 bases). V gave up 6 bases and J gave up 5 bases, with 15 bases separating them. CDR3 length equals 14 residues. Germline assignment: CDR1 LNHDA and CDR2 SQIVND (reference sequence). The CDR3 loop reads CASRVGDFGDTQYF. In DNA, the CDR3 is TGTGCCAGTAGGGTCGGGGATTTTGGAGATACGCAGTATTTT.

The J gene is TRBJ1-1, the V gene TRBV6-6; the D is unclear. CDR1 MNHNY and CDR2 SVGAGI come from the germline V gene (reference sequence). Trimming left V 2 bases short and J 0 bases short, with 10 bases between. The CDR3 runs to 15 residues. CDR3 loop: CASSYPGLMNTEAFF. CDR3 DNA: TGTGCCAGCAGTTACCCCGGACTTATGAACACTGAAGCTTTCTTT.

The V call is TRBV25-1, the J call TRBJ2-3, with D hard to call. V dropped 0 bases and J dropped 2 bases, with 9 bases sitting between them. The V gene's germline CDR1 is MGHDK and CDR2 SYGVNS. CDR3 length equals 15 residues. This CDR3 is CASSEYVVYTDTQYF. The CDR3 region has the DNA TGTGCCAGCAGTGAATATGTAGTTTACACAGATACGCAGTATTTT.

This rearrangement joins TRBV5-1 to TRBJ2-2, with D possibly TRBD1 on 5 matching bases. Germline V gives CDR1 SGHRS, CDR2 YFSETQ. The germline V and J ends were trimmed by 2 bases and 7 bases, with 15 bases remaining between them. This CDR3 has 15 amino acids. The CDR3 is CASSFYARVGGELFF. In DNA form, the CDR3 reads TGCGCCAGCAGCTTCTATGCCAGGGTAGGCGGGGAGCTGTTTTTT.

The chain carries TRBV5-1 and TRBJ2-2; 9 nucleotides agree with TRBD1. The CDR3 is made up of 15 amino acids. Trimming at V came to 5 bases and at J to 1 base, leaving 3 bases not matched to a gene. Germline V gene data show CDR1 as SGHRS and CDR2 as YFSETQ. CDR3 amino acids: CASSSDRGNTGELFF. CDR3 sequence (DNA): TGCGCCAGCAGTTCGGACAGGGGGAACACCGGGGAGCTGTTTTTT.

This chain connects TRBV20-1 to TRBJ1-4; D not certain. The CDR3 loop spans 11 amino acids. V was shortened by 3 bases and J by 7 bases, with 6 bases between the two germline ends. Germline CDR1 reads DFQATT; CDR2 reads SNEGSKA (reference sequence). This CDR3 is CSASNGEKLFF. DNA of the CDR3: TGCAGTGCTAGCAACGGTGAAAAACTGTTTTTT.

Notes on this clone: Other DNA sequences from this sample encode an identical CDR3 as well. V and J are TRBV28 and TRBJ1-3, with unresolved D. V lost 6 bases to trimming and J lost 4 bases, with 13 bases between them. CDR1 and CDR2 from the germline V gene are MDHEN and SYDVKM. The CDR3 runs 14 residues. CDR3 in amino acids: CASSLRDTGNTIYF. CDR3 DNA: TGTGCCAGCAGCCTTCGGGATACCGGAAACACCATATATTTT.

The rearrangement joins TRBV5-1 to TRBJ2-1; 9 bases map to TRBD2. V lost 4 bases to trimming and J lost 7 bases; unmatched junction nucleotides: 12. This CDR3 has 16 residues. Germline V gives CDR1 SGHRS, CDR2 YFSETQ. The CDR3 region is CASSPRGASGANEQFF. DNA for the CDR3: TGCGCCAGCAGCCCCCGTGGGGCTAGCGGGGCTAATGAGCAGTTCTTC.

CDR3 protein: CASSLMESYGYGYTF. CDR3 nucleotide sequence: TGCGCCAGCAGCTTGATGGAGTCCTACGGCTATGGCTACACCTTC. The chain uses TRBV5-1 and TRBJ1-2; the D is unclear. The CDR3 length is 15 residues. Germline assignment: CDR1 SGHRS and CDR2 YFSETQ. V lost 1 base to trimming and J lost 4 bases, with 14 bases between them. Drawing the rest from reference TRBV5-1 and TRBJ1-2, the complete variable domain is KAGVTQTPRYLIKTRGQQVTLSCSPISGHRSVSWYQQTPGQGLQFLFEYFSETQRNKGNFPGRFSGRQFSNSRSEMNVSTLELGDSALYLCASSLMESYGYGYTFGSGTRLTVV.

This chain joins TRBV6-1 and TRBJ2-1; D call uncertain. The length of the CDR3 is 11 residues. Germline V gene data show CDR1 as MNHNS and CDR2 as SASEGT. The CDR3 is CASATRDEQFF. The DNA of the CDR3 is TGTGCGAGCGCCACTCGCGATGAGCAGTTCTTC.

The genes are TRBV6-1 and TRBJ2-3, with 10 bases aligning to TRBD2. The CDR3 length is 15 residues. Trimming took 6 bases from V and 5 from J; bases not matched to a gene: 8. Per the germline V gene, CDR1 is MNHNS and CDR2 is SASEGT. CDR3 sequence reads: CASSEREGQGDTQYF. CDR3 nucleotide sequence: TGTGCCAGCAGCGAGCGGGAGGGCCAGGGAGATACGCAGTATTTT.

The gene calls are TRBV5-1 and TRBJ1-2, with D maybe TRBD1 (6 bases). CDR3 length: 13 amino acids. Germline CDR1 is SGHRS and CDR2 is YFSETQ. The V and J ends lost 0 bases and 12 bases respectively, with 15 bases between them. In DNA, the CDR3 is TGCGCCAGCAGCTTGGCAGGGGTGCCCGTCAACACCTTC. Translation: CASSLAGVPVNTF.

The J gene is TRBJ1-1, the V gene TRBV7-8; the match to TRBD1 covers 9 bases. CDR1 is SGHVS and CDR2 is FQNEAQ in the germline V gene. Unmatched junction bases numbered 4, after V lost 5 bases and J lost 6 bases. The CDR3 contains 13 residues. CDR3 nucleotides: TGTGCCAGCAGCCCGGGGACAGGGCCTGAAGCTTTCTTT. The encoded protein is CASSPGTGPEAFF.

CDR3 protein: CASSPGTGGETQYF. DNA of the CDR3: TGTGCCAGCAGCCCGGGGACAGGGGGGGAGACCCAGTACTTC. V usage is TRBV7-3 and J usage is TRBJ2-5; 11 bases match TRBD1. From germline, CDR1 is SGHTA and CDR2 FQGTGA. This CDR3 comprises 14 residues. V was clipped by 5 bases and J by 5 bases; unmatched bases: 4.

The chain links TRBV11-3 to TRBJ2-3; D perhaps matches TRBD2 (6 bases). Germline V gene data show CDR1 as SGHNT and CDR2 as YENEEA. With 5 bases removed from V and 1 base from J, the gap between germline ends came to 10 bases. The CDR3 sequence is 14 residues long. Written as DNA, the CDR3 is TGTGCCAGCAGCCCGCGGGACGGCACAGATACGCAGTATTTT. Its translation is CASSPRDGTDTQYF.

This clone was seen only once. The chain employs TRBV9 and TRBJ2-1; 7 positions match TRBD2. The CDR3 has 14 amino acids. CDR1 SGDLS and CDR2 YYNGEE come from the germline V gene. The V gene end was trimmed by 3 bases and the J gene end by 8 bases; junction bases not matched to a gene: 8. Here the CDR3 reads CASSARTSVYEQFF. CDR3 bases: TGTGCCAGCAGCGCCAGGACTAGTGTCTATGAGCAGTTCTTC.

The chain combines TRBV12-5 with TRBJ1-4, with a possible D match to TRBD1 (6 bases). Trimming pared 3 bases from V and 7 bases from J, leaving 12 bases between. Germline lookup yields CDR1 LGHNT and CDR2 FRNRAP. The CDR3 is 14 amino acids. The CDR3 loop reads CASGFGGSGEKLFF. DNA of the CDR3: TGTGCTAGTGGTTTTGGGGGCTCAGGTGAAAAACTGTTTTTT.

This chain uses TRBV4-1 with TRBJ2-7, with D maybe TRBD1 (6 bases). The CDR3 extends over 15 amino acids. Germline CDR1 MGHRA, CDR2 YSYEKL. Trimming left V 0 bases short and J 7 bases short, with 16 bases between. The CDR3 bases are TGCGCCAGCAGCCAAGAGGACTGGGGGCCTGGGGAGCAGTACTTC. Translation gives CASSQEDWGPGEQYF.

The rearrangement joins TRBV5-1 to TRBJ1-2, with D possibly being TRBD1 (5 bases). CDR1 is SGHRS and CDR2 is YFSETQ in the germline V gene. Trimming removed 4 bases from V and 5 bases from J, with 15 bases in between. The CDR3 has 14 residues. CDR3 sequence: CASSNTGGSYGYTF. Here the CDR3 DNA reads TGCGCCAGCAGCAACACAGGTGGAAGTTATGGCTACACCTTC.

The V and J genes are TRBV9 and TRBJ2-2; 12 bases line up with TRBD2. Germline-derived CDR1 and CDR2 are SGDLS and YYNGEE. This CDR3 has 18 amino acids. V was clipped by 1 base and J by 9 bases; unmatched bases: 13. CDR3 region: CASSVTSGRPVAFRELFF. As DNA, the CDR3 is TGTGCCAGCAGCGTAACTAGCGGGAGGCCCGTGGCTTTCCGGGAGCTGTTTTTT.

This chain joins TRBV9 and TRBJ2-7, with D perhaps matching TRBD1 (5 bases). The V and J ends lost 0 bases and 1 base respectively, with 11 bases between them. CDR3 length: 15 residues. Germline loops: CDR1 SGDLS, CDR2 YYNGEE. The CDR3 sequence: CASSVGQGQSYEQYF. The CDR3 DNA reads TGTGCCAGCAGCGTAGGGCAGGGCCAATCCTACGAGCAGTACTTC.

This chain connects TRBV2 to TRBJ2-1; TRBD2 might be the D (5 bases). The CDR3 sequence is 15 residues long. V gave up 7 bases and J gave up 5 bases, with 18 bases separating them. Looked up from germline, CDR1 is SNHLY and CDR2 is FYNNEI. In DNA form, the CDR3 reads TGTGCCAGCATCCTAGTGGACTTTAGCGACAATGAGCAGTTCTTC. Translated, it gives CASILVDFSDNEQFF.

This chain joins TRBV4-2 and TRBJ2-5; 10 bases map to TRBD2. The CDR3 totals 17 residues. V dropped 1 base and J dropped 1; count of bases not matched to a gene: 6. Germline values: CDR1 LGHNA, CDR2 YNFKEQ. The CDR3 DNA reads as TGTGCCAGCAGCCAAGTTTTCACTAGCGGGGTCCAAGAGACCCAGTACTTC. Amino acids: CASSQVFTSGVQETQYF.

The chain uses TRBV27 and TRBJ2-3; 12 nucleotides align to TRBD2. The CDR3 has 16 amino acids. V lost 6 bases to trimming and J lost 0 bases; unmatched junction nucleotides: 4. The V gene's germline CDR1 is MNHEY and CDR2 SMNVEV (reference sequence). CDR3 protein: CASRKLAGGSTDTQYF. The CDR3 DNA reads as TGTGCCAGCAGGAAGCTAGCGGGAGGGAGCACAGATACGCAGTATTTT.